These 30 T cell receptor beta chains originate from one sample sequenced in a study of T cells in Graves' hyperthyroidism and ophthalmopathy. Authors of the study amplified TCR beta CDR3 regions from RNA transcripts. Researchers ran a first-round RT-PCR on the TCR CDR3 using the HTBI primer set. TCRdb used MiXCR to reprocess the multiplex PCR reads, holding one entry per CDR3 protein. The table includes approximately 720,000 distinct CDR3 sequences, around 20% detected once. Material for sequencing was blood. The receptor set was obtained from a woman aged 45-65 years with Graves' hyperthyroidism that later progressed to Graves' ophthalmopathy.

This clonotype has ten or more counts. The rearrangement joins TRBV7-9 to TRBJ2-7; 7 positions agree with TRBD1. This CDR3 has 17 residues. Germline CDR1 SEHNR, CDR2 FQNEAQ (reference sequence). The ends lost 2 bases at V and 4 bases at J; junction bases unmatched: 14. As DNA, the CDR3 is TGTGCCAGCAGCTTAACGGCTTCCGGGACAGCTACTTACGAGCAGTACTTC. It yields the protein CASSLTASGTATYEQYF.

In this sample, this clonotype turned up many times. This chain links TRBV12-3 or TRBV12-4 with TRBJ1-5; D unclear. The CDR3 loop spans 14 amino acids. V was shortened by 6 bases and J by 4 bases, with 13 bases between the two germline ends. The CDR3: CASSTTLGNQPQHF. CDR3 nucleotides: TGTGCCAGCAGCACCACGTTGGGGAATCAGCCCCAGCATTTT.

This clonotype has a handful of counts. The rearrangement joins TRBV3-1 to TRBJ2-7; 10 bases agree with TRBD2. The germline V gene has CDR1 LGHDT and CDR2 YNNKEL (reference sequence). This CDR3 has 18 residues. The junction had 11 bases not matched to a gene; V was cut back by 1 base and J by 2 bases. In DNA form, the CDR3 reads TGTGCCAGCAGCCAAGGGCTAGCGGGGGACTCAATTCCCTACGAGCAGTACTTC. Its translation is CASSQGLAGDSIPYEQYF.

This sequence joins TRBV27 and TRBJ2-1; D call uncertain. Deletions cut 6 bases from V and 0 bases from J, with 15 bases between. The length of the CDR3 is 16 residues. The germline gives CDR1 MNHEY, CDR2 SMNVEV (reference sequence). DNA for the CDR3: TGTGCCAGCAGCCCAACCCCAGCCCCCTCCTACAATGAGCAGTTCTTC. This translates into CASSPTPAPSYNEQFF.

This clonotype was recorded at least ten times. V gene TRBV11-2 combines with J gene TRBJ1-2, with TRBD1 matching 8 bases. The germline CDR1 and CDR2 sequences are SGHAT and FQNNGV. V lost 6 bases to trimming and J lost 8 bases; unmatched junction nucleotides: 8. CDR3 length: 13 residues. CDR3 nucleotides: TGTGCCAGCAGTGAAAGGACAGGGTGGGGCTACACCTTC. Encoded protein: CASSERTGWGYTF.

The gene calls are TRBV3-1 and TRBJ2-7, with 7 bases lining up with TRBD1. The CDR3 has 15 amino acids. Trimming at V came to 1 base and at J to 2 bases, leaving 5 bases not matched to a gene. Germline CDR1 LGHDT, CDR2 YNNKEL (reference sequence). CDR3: CASSQADRTPYEQYF. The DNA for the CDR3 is TGTGCCAGCAGCCAAGCGGACAGGACCCCCTACGAGCAGTACTTC.

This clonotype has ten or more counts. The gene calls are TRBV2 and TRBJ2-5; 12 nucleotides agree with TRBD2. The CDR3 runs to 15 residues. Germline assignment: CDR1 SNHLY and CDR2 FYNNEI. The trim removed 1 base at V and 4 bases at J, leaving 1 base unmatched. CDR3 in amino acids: CASSEELAGGETQYF. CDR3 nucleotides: TGTGCCAGCAGTGAAGAACTAGCGGGGGGAGAGACCCAGTACTTC.

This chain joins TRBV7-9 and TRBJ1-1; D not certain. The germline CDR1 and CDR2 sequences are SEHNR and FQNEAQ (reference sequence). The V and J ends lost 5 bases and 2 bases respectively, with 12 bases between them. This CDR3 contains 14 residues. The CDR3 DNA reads TGTGCCAGCAGCCCCCTTAGCGGCAACACTGAAGCTTTCTTT. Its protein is CASSPLSGNTEAFF.

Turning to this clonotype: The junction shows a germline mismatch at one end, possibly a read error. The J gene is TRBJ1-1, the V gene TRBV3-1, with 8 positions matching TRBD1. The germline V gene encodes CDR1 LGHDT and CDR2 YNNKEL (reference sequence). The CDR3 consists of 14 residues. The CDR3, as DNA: TGTGCCAGCAGCAAACAGGGGGGGAGGACTGAGGCTTTCTTT. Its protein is CASSKQGGRTEAFF.

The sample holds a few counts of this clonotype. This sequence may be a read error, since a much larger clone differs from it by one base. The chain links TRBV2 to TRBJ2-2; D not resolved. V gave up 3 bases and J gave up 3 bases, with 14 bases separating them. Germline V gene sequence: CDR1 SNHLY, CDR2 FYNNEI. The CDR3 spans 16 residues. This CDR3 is CASSDGVLSDTGELFF. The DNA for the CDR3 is TGTGCCAGCAGTGATGGAGTATTGTCGGACACCGGGGAGCTGTTTTTT.

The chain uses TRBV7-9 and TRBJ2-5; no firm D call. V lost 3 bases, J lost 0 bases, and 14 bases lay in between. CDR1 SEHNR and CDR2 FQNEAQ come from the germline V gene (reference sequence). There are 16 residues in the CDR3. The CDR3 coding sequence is TGTGCCAGCAGCTTGTGGGGATTGGGATACCAAGAGACCCAGTACTTC. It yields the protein CASSLWGLGYQETQYF.

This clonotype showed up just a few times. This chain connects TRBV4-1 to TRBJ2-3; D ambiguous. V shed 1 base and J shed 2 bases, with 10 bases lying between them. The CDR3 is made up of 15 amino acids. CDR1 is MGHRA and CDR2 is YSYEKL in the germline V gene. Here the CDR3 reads CASSQATAFTDTQYF. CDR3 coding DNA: TGCGCCAGCAGCCAAGCTACGGCTTTCACAGATACGCAGTATTTT.

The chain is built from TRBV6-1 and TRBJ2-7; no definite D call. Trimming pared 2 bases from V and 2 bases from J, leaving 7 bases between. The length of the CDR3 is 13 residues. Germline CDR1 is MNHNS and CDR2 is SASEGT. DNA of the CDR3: TGTGCCAGCAGTGAATCCAGGACCTACGAGCAGTACTTC. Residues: CASSESRTYEQYF.

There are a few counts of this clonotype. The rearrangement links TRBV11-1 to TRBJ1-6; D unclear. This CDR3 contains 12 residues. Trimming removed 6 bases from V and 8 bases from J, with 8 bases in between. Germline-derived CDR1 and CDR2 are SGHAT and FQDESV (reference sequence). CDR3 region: CASSSTDSPLHF. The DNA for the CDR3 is TGTGCCAGCAGTAGCACAGATTCACCCCTCCACTTT.

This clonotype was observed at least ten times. The CDR3 DNA follows: TGTGCCAGCAGTTTAAGGGGTGGGGTAGCGACCCAAGAGACCCAGTACTTC. It codes for CASSLRGGVATQETQYF. The chain recombines TRBV27 with TRBJ2-5; either TRBD1 or TRBD2 may fit D (5 bases each). With 2 bases removed from V and 1 base from J, the gap between germline ends came to 17 bases. Germline V gene data show CDR1 as MNHEY and CDR2 as SMNVEV (reference sequence). This CDR3 is built from 17 residues.

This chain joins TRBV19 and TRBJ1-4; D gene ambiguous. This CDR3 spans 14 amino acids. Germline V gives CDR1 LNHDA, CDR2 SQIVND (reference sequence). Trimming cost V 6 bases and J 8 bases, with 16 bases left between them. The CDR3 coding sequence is TGTGCCAGTAGAACAGACTTGGGGATCGAAAAACTGTTTTTT. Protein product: CASRTDLGIEKLFF.

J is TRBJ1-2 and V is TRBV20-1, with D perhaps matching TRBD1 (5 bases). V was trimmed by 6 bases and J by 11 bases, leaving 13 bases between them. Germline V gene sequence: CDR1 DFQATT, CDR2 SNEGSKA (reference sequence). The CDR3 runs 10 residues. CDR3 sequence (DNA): TGCAGTGCATGGGACGGCGAATACACCTTC. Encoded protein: CSAWDGEYTF.

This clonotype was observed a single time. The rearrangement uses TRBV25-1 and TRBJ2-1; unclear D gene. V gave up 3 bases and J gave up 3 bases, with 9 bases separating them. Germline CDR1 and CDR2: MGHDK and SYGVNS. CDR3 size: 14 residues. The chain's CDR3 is CASSDPGIYNEQFF. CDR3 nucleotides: TGTGCCAGCAGTGATCCTGGAATCTACAATGAGCAGTTCTTC.

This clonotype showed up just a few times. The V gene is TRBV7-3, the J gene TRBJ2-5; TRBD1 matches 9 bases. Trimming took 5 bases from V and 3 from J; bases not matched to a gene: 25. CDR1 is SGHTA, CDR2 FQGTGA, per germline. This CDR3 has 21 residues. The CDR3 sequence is CASSQVNPGSWTGEEEETQYF. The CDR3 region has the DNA TGTGCCAGCAGCCAAGTTAACCCGGGGAGCTGGACAGGGGAGGAAGAAGAGACCCAGTACTTC.

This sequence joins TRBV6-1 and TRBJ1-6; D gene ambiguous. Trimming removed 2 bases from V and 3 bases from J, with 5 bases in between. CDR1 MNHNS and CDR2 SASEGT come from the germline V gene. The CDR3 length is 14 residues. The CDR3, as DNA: TGTGCCAGCAGTGAACCAGACTATAATTCACCCCTCCACTTT. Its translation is CASSEPDYNSPLHF.

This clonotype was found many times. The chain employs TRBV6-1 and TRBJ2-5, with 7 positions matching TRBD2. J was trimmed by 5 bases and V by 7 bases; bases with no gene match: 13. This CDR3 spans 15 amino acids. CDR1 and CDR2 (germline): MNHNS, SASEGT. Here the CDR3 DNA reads TGTGCCAGCATCTACGGGGGGAGCGCGCGGGAGACCCAGTACTTC. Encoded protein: CASIYGGSARETQYF.

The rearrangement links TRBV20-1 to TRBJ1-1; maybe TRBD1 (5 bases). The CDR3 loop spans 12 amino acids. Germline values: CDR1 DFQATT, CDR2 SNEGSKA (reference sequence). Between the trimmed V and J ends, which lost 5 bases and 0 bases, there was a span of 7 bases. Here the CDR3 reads CSADRMNTEAFF. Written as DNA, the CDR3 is TGCAGTGCTGACAGAATGAACACTGAAGCTTTCTTT.

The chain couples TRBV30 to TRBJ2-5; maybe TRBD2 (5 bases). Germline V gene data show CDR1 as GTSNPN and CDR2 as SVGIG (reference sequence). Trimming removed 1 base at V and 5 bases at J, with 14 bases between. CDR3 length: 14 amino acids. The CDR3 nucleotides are TGTGCCTGGAGTGCCCTAGGTGGAGGTGAGACCCAGTACTTC. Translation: CAWSALGGGETQYF.

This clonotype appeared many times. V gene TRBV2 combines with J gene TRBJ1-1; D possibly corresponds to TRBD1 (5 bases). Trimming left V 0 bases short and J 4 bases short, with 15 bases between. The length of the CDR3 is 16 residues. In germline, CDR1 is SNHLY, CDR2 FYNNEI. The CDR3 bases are TGTGCCAGCAGTGAAGCGAAAGGGGCGCTGGGCACTGAAGCTTTCTTT. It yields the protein CASSEAKGALGTEAFF.

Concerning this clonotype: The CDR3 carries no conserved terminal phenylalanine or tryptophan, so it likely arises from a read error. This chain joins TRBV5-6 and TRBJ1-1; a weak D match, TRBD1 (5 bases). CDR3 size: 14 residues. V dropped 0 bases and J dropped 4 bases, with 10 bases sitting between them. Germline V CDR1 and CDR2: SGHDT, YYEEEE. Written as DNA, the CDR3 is TGTGCCAGCAGCTTGGCAGGGTTCGCCACTGAAGCTTTCCTT. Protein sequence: CASSLAGFATEAFL.

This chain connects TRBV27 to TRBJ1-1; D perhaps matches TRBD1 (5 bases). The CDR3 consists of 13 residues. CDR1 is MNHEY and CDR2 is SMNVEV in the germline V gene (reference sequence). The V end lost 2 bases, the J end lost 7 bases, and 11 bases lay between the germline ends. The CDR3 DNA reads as TGTGCCAGCAGTTTAGGGGGGGGGTATGAAGCTTTCTTT. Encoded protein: CASSLGGGYEAFF.

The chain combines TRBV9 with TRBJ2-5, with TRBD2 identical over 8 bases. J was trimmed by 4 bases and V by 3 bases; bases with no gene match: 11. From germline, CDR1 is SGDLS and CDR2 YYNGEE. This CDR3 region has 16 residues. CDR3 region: CASSAPPGGAGETQYF. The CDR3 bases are TGTGCCAGCAGCGCCCCCCCGGGAGGGGCGGGAGAGACCCAGTACTTC.

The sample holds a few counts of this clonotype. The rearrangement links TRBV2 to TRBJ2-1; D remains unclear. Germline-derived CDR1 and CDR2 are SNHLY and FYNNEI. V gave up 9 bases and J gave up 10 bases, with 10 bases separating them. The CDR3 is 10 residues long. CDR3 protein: CASAWSEQFF. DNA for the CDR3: TGTGCCAGTGCATGGTCCGAGCAGTTCTTC.

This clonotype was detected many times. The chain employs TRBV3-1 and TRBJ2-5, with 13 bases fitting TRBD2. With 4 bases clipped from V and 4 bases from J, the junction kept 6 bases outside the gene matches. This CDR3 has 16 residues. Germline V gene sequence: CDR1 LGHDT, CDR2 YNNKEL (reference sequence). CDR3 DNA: TGTGCCAGCAGCCTCGGGACTAGCGGGGAAGTAGAGACCCAGTACTTC. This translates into CASSLGTSGEVETQYF.

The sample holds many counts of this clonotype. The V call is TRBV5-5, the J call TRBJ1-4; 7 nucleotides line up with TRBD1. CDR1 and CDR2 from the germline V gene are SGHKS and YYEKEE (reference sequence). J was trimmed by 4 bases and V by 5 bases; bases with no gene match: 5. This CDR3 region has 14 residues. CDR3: CASSIGQVNEKLFF. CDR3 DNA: TGTGCCAGCAGTATTGGACAGGTTAATGAAAAACTGTTTTTT.